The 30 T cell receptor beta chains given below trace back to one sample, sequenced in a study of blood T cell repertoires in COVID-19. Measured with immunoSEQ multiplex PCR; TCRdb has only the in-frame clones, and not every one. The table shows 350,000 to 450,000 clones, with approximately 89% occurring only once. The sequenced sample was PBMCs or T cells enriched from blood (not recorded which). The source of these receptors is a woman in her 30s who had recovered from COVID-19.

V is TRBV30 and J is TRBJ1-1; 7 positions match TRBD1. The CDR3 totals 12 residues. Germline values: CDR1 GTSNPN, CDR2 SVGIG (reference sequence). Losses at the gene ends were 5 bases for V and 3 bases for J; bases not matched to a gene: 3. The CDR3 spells CAWLTGYTEAFF. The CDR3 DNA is TGTGCCTGGTTGACAGGGTACACTGAAGCTTTCTTT.

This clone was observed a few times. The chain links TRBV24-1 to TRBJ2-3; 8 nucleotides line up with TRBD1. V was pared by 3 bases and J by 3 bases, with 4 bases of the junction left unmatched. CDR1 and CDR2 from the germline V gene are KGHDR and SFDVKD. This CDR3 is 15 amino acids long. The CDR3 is CATSDNQGATDTQYF. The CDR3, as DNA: TGTGCCACCAGTGATAATCAGGGGGCGACAGATACGCAGTATTTT.

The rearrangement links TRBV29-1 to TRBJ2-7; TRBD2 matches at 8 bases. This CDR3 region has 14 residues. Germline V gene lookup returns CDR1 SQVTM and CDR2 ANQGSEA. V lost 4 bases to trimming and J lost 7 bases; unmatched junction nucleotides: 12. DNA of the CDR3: TGCAGCGTTGTACTAGCGGACTTCCCTGTGGAGCAGTACTTC. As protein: CSVVLADFPVEQYF.

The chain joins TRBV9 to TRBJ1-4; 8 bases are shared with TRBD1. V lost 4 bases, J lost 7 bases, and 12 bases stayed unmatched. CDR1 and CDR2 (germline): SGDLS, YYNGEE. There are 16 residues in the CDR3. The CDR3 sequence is CASSSLSGTGGEKLFF. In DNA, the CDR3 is TGTGCCAGCAGCTCCCTGTCAGGGACAGGTGGTGAAAAACTGTTTTTT.

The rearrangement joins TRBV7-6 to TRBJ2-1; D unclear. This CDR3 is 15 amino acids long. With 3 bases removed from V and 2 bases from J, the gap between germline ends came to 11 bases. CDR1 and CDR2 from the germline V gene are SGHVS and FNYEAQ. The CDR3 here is CASSLKWSPYNEQFF. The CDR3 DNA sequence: TGTGCCAGCAGCTTGAAATGGAGCCCCTACAATGAGCAGTTCTTC.

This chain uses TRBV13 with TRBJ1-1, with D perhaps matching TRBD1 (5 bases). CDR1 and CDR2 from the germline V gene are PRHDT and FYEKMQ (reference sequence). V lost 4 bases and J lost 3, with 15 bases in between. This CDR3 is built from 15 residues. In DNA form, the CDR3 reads TGTGCCAGCAGCTACCTCCAGGGTAGATACACTGAAGCTTTCTTT. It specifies CASSYLQGRYTEAFF.

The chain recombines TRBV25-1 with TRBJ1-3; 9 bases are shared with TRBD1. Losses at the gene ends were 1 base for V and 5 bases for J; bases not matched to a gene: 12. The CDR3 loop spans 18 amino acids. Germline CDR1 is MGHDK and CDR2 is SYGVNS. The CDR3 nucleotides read TGTGCCAGCAGTGAATTTAATACGGGACAGGGCCTTAGAAACACCATATATTTT. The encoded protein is CASSEFNTGQGLRNTIYF.

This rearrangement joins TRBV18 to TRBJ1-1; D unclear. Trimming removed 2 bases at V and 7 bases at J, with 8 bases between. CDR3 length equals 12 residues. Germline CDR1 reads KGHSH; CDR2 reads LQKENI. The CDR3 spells CASSPSSREAFF. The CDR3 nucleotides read TGTGCCAGCTCACCATCGAGCCGTGAAGCTTTCTTT.

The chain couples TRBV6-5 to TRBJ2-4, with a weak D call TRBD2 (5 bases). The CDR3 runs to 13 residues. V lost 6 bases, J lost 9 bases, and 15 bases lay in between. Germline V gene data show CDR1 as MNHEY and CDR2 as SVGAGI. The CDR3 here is CASRGIVEGIQYF. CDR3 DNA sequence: TGTGCCAGCAGGGGGATCGTCGAGGGCATTCAGTACTTC.

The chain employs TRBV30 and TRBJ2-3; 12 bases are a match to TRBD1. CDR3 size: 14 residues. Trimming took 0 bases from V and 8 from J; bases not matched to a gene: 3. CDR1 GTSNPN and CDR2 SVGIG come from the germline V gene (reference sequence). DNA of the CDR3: TGTGCCTGGAGTGTGGGACAGGGGGCGGGTACGCAGTATTTT. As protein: CAWSVGQGAGTQYF.

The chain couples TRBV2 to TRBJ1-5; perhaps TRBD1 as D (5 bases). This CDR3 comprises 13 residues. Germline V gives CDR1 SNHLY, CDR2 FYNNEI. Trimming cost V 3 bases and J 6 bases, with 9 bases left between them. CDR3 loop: CASSDRGAQPQHF. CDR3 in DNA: TGTGCCAGCAGTGACCGCGGGGCTCAGCCCCAGCATTTT.

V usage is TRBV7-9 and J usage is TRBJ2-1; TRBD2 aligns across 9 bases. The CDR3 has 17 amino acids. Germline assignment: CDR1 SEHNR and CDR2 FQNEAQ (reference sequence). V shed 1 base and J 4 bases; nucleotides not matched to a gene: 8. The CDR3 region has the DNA TGTGCCAGCAGCTTAGGTGCGGGAGGGGCAAAGTACAATGAGCAGTTCTTC. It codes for CASSLGAGGAKYNEQFF. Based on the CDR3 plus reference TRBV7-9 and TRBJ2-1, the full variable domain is DTGVSQNPRHKITKRGQNVTFRCDPISEHNRLYWYRQTLGQGPEFLTYFQNEAQLEKSRLLSDRFSAERPKGSFSTLEIQRTEQGDSAMYLCASSLGAGGAKYNEQFFGPGTRLTVL.

The CDR3 sequence is CASSPPVGQGEGYGYTF. The CDR3 DNA reads as TGTGCCAGCAGTCCCCCGGTTGGACAGGGAGAAGGCTATGGCTACACCTTC. V is TRBV28 and J is TRBJ1-2; 8 positions match TRBD1. The V segment lost 5 bases and the J segment 4 bases; nucleotides outside the gene matches: 15. Germline loops: CDR1 MDHEN, CDR2 SYDVKM. The CDR3 has 17 amino acids.

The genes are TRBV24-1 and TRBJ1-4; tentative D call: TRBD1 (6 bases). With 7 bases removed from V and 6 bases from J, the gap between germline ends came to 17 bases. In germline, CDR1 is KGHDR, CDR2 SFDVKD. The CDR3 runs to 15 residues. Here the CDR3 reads CATSARGGEDEKLFF. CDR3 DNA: TGTGCCACCAGCGCCCGGGGGGGCGAGGATGAAAAACTGTTTTTT.

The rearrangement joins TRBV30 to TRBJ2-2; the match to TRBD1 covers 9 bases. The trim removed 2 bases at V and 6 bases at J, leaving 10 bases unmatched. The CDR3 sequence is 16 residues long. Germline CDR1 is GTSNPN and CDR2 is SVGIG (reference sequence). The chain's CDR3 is CAWSNPGQGMAGELFF. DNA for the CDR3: TGTGCCTGGAGTAATCCGGGACAGGGAATGGCCGGGGAGCTGTTTTTT. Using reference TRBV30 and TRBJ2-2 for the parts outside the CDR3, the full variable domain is SQTIHQWPATLVQPVGSPLSLECTVEGTSNPNLYWYRQAAGRGLQLLFYSVGIGQISSEVPQNLSASRPQDRQFILSSKKLLLSDSGFYLCAWSNPGQGMAGELFFGEGSRLTVL.

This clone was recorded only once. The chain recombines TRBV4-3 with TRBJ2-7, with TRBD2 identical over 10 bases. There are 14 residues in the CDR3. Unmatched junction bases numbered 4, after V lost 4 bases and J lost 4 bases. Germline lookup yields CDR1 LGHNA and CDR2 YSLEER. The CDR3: CASSPGLASYEQYF. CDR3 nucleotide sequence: TGCGCCAGCAGCCCGGGACTAGCGTCTTACGAGCAGTACTTC.

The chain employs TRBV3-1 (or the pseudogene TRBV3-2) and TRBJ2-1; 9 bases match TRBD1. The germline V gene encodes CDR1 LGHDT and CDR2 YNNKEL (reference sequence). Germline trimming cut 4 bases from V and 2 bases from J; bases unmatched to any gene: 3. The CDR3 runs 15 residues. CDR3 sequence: CASSRRDRAYNEQFF. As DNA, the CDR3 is TGTGCCAGCAGCCGCCGGGACAGGGCCTACAATGAGCAGTTCTTC.

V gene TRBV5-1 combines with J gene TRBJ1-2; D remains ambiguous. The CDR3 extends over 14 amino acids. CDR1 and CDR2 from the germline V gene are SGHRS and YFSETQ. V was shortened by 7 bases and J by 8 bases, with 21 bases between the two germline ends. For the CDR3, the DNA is TGCGCCAGCCGAGGACGGGAGGCCGTTGGGGGCTACACCTTC. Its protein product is CASRGREAVGGYTF.

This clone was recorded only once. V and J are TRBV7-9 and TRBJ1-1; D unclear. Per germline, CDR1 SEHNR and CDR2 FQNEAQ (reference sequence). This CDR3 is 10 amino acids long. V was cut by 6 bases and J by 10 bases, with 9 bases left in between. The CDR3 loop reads CASSGEGAFF. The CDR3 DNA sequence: TGTGCCAGCAGTGGGGAGGGAGCTTTCTTT.

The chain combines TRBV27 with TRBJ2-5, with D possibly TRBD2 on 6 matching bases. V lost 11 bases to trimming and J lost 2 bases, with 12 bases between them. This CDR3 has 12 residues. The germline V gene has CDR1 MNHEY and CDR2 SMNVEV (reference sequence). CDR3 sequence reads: CAAGLPQETQYF. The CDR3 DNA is TGTGCCGCTGGACTACCTCAAGAGACCCAGTACTTC.

The CDR3 DNA reads as TGTGCCAGCAGCTTAATCGCTAGCGGGAGGTGGGAGACCCAGTACTTC. Its translation: CASSLIASGRWETQYF. V is TRBV7-3 and J is TRBJ2-5, with TRBD2 matching over 11 bases. Germline CDR1 SGHTA, CDR2 FQGTGA. J lost 5 bases, V lost 1 base, and 6 bases had no gene match. The CDR3 sequence is 16 residues long.

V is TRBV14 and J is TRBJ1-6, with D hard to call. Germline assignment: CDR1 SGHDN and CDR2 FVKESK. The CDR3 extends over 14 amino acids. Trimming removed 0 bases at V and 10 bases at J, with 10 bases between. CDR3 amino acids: CASSQDWGGSPLHF. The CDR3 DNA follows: TGTGCCAGCAGCCAAGATTGGGGAGGGTCACCCCTCCACTTT.

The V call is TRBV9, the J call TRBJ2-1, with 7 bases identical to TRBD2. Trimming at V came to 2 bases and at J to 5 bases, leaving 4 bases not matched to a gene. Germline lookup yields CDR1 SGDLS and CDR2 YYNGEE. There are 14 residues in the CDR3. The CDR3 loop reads CASSVGLADNEQFF. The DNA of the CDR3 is TGTGCCAGCAGCGTCGGGCTAGCGGACAATGAGCAGTTCTTC.

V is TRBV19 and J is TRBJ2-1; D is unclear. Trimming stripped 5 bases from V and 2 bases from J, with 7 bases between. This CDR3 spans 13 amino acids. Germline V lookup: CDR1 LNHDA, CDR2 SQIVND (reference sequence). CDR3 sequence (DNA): TGTGCCAGTAGTCCGCGGCCCTACAATGAGCAGTTCTTC. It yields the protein CASSPRPYNEQFF.

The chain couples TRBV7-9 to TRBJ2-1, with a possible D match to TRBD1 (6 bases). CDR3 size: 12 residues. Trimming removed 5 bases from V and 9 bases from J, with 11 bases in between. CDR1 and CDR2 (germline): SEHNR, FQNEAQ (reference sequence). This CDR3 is CASSPRGSEQFF. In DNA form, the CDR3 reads TGTGCCAGCAGCCCCAGGGGTAGTGAGCAGTTCTTC. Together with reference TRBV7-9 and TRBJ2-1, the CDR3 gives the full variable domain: DTGVSQNPRHKITKRGQNVTFRCDPISEHNRLYWYRQTLGQGPEFLTYFQNEAQLEKSRLLSDRFSAERPKGSFSTLEIQRTEQGDSAMYLCASSPRGSEQFFGPGTRLTVL.

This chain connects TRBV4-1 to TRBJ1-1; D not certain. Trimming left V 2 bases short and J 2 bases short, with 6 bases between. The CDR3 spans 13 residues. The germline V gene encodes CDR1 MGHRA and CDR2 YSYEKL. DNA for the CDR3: TGCGCCAGCAGCCAACCGGGTAACACTGAAGCTTTCTTT. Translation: CASSQPGNTEAFF.

Written as DNA, the CDR3 is TGTGCCGGTAAACCGGGACAGGCCGCAGATACGCAGTATTTT. It codes for CAGKPGQAADTQYF. The chain carries TRBV7-2 and TRBJ2-3; 8 bases are a match to TRBD1. V dropped 11 bases and J dropped 4; count of bases not matched to a gene: 11. Germline CDR1 is SGHTA and CDR2 is FQGNSA. The CDR3 has 14 residues.

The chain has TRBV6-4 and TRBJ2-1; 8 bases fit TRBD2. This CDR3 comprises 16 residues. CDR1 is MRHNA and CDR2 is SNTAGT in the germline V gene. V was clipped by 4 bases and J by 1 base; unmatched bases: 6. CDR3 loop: CASSGRAGVSYNEQFF. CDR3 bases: TGTGCCAGCAGTGGGCGAGCGGGAGTATCCTACAATGAGCAGTTCTTC.

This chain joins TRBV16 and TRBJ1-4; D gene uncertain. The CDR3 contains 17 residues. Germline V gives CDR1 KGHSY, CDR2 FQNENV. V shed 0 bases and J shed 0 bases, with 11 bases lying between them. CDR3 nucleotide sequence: TGTGCCAGCAGCCAATCCATGTCAGTTGCAACTAATGAAAAACTGTTTTTT. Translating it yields CASSQSMSVATNEKLFF.

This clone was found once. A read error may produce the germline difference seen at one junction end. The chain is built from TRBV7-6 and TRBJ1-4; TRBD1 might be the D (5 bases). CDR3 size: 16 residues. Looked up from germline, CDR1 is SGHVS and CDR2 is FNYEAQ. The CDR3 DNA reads TGTGCCGGCAGCCCCTTTGGCGGGGCCAGAAATGAAAAACTGTTTTTT. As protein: CAGSPFGGARNEKLFF.